This T cell receptor beta chain was profiled in a study of spatial heterogeneity in lung cancer. This clonotype occurred a few times. Its antigen is not identified. This beta chain came through as a stray read in a library set up for alpha chains, and its size says little. Single TCR cDNA molecules each had their own unique molecular identifier. MiXCR was run by TCRdb on the 5' RACE reads, yielding one entry per CDR3 protein. The repertoire consists of 9,500 to 10,000 distinct CDR3 sequences, with approximately 53% occurring once and the leading ten covering roughly 28%. The CDR3 is 12 amino acids. Per the germline V gene, CDR1 is MNHEY and CDR2 is SVGEGT. Trimming removed 2 bases at V and 8 bases at J, with 7 bases between. Study-wide results and caveats: Within tumors, counts of expanded alpha and beta TCRs tracked tumor mutation counts.

Time point meaning: sample taken at primary tumor resection. Sequenced here: lung tumor tissue, sampled at surgery. The rearrangement joins TRBV6-2 or TRBV6-3 to TRBJ1-5; D not certain. The TCR sequence derives from a female donor with early-stage non-small cell lung cancer. CDR3 in amino acids: CASSYTAEPQHF. CDR3 sequence (DNA): TGTGCCAGCAGTTACACGGCTGAGCCCCAGCATTTT.